What follows are 17 T cell receptor beta chains derived from one specimen sequenced in a study of CD8 T cells in Susac syndrome. RNA amounts of 0.5 to 1 ug underwent reverse transcription with random hexamers. TCRdb redid the calling of the immunoSEQ multiplex PCR reads with MiXCR, one entry per CDR3 protein. This table has about 140,000 distinct CDR3 sequences, roughly 96% appearing once. Sequencing was done on a sample of CD4+ T cells from PBMCs. The receptors derive from a human donor with multiple sclerosis.

The rearrangement uses TRBV29-1 and TRBJ2-4, with D perhaps matching TRBD2 (5 bases). CDR3 size: 13 residues. V was pared by 7 bases and J by 4 bases, with 14 bases between. The V gene's germline CDR1 is SQVTM and CDR2 ANQGSEA. The CDR3 region is CSASPGVKNIQYF. DNA of the CDR3: TGCAGCGCCTCACCCGGGGTTAAAAACATTCAGTACTTC.

This chain connects TRBV13 to TRBJ1-1; D remains unclear. The CDR3 is 11 residues long. The germline V and J ends were trimmed by 5 bases and 8 bases, with 9 bases remaining between them. Germline values: CDR1 PRHDT, CDR2 FYEKMQ (reference sequence). CDR3 amino acids: CASSAGSEAFF. DNA for the CDR3: TGTGCCAGCAGCGCCGGTTCGGAAGCTTTCTTT.

The chain has TRBV7-9 and TRBJ1-3; D uncertain. In germline, CDR1 is SEHNR, CDR2 FQNEAQ (reference sequence). The CDR3 contains 14 residues. Trimming cost V 0 bases and J 2 bases, with 5 bases left between them. This chain's CDR3 is CASSLAEAGNTIYF. DNA of the CDR3: TGTGCCAGCAGCTTAGCGGAGGCTGGAAACACCATATATTTT.

The chain joins TRBV5-1 to TRBJ2-7, with D perhaps TRBD1 (6 bases). The CDR3 contains 15 residues. Trimming took 5 bases from V and 3 from J, leaving 18 bases between them. Germline assignment: CDR1 SGHRS and CDR2 YFSETQ. The CDR3 DNA follows: TGCGCCAGCAGACCCTCCGGGGACATCTTCTACGAGCAGTACTTC. This codes for CASRPSGDIFYEQYF.

The chain has TRBV9 and TRBJ2-5, with 16 bases identical to TRBD2. V gave up 4 bases and J gave up 4 bases; unmatched junction bases: 13. From germline, CDR1 is SGDLS and CDR2 YYNGEE. The CDR3 consists of 19 residues. The CDR3 DNA reads TGTGCCAGCAGCCCTCGACAGGGACTAGCGGGGGGGATGGGAGAGACCCAGTACTTC. This codes for CASSPRQGLAGGMGETQYF. The entire variable domain, with the rest obtained from reference TRBV9 and TRBJ2-5, is as follows: DSGVTQTPKHLITATGQRVTLRCSPRSGDLSVYWYQQSLDQGLQFLIQYYNGEERAKGNILERFSAQQFPDLHSELNLSSLELGDSALYFCASSPRQGLAGGMGETQYFGPGTRLLVL.

V gene TRBV20-1 combines with J gene TRBJ2-7, with D possibly matching TRBD1 (5 bases). Germline CDR1 and CDR2: DFQATT and SNEGSKA (reference sequence). The length of the CDR3 is 11 residues. V lost 5 bases, J lost 4 bases, and 9 bases lay in between. CDR3 sequence reads: CSAPRVYEQYF. The CDR3 nucleotides are TGCAGTGCTCCCAGGGTTTACGAGCAGTACTTC.

This chain joins TRBV3-1 and TRBJ2-7; TRBD2 aligns across 7 bases. Germline CDR1 reads LGHDT; CDR2 reads YNNKEL (reference sequence). The CDR3 spans 14 residues. V shed 1 base and J 3 bases; nucleotides not matched to a gene: 3. The CDR3 region is CASSQGGSHYEQYF. For the CDR3, the DNA is TGTGCCAGCAGCCAAGGCGGGAGCCACTACGAGCAGTACTTC.

The V gene is TRBV7-3, the J gene TRBJ1-1; TRBD1 is a possible D gene (6 bases). The germline V gene has CDR1 SGHTA and CDR2 FQGTGA. The CDR3 is 16 amino acids. With 5 bases removed from V and 0 bases from J, the gap between germline ends came to 16 bases. DNA for the CDR3: TGTGCCAGCAGCCGGGAGGCCGGGACATTGAACACTGAAGCTTTCTTT. Protein sequence: CASSREAGTLNTEAFF.

This sequence joins TRBV28 and TRBJ2-5, with D possibly TRBD1 on 6 matching bases. This CDR3 has 14 amino acids. CDR1 MDHEN and CDR2 SYDVKM come from the germline V gene. V lost 7 bases to trimming and J lost 2 bases, with 14 bases between them. CDR3 sequence reads: CASKGTLQQETQYF. DNA for the CDR3: TGTGCCAGCAAAGGGACATTACAACAAGAGACCCAGTACTTC.

The chain couples TRBV7-9 to TRBJ2-3; a possible D gene is TRBD1 (5 bases). The CDR3 runs to 15 residues. The germline CDR1 and CDR2 sequences are SEHNR and FQNEAQ (reference sequence). V was pared by 3 bases and J by 6 bases, with 16 bases between. The CDR3 loop reads CASSFDRQTPDTQYF. CDR3 in DNA: TGTGCCAGCAGCTTTGACCGACAGACTCCGGATACGCAGTATTTT.

In nucleotides, the CDR3 is TGCAGCGTTGAAAAAGGATCCGGGGGCTACACCTTC. It specifies CSVEKGSGGYTF. The gene calls are TRBV29-1 and TRBJ1-2; the D is unclear. This CDR3 spans 12 amino acids. Germline CDR1 SQVTM, CDR2 ANQGSEA. Between the trimmed V and J ends, which lost 2 bases and 8 bases, there was a span of 12 bases.

This clonotype was detected a few times. The genes are TRBV24-1 and TRBJ2-1; TRBD2 agrees at 7 bases. Germline assignment: CDR1 KGHDR and CDR2 SFDVKD. This CDR3 comprises 18 residues. The V gene end was trimmed by 6 bases and the J gene end by 6 bases; junction bases not matched to a gene: 19. This chain's CDR3 is CATSQGGSSPAGSNEQFF. As DNA, the CDR3 is TGTGCCACCAGTCAGGGCGGGAGCAGCCCAGCTGGCAGCAATGAGCAGTTCTTC.

The rearrangement links TRBV15 to TRBJ2-4, with D unclear. V gave up 1 base and J gave up 4 bases, with 20 bases separating them. This CDR3 contains 18 residues. The germline V gene encodes CDR1 LNHNV and CDR2 YYDKDF (reference sequence). In DNA form, the CDR3 reads TGTGCCACCAGCAGAGGAAAGGGCGCCGACCTTACAAAAAACATTCAGTACTTC. It specifies CATSRGKGADLTKNIQYF.

The V call is TRBV20-1, the J call TRBJ2-7; 7 nucleotides line up with TRBD2. Germline CDR1 is DFQATT and CDR2 is SNEGSKA (reference sequence). Germline trimming cut 7 bases from V and 3 bases from J; bases unmatched to any gene: 9. CDR3 length: 13 amino acids. The CDR3, as DNA: TGCAGTGGGAGGGACGGCGGGGGCTACGAGCAGTACTTC. It is translated as CSGRDGGGYEQYF.

V is TRBV18 and J is TRBJ2-1; either TRBD1 or TRBD2 may fit D (5 bases each). Germline CDR1 is KGHSH and CDR2 is LQKENI. V was pared by 2 bases and J by 10 bases, with 18 bases between. The length of the CDR3 is 15 residues. As DNA, the CDR3 is TGTGCCAGCTCACCATTCGACCCGAGGGGCGGAGAGCAGTTCTTC. This translates into CASSPFDPRGGEQFF.

V usage is TRBV29-1 and J usage is TRBJ2-1; 9 positions match TRBD1. The CDR3 sequence is 14 residues long. Germline loops: CDR1 SQVTM, CDR2 ANQGSEA. With 4 bases clipped from V and 6 bases from J, the junction kept 7 bases outside the gene matches. The CDR3 sequence: CSVAGEDRGNEQFF. CDR3 nucleotide sequence: TGCAGCGTTGCTGGAGAGGACAGGGGCAATGAGCAGTTCTTC.

The sample holds one count of this clonotype. The V call is TRBV12-3 or TRBV12-4, the J call TRBJ1-5; possibly TRBD1 for D (6 bases). The CDR3 extends over 16 amino acids. The germline V and J ends were trimmed by 8 bases and 6 bases, with 23 bases remaining between them. The CDR3 region is CASQGGQKGVSQPQHF. The CDR3 DNA is TGTGCCAGCCAAGGCGGACAAAAGGGGGTCAGTCAGCCCCAGCATTTT.